The rows below give T cell receptor beta chains drawn from one sample of a study of blood T cell repertoires in COVID-19. Repertoires were generated with immunoSEQ multiplex PCR, while TCRdb's copy carries only in-frame clones and drops some. The sample includes approximately 220,000 clones, 80% to 90% of them seen just once. The specimen was PBMCs or T cells enriched from blood (not recorded which). The receptors were sampled from a woman under 40 who had been exposed to COVID-19. Each CDR3 is given with its conserved first and last residue.

>TRBJ1-1|TRBV24-1
CATRGEQGMNTEAFF
>TRBJ2-1|TRBV10-2
CASSESIASGGARGSGNEQFF
>TRBJ1-4|TRBV4-2
CASSQNGHTANEKLFF
>TRBJ1-3|TRBV7-8
CASSLALIGTAMSSGNTIYF
>TRBJ1-1|TRBV13
CASSLRDISEAFF
>TRBJ1-4|TRBV12-5
CASGLVLNRRATNEKLFF
>TRBJ1-6|TRBV11-2
CASSLRTGASSYNSPLHF
>TRBJ2-3|TRBV19
CASSIGSGVPRSTDTQYF
>TRBJ1-1|TRBV19
CASNEPGEAFF
>TRBJ2-3|TRBV6-5
CASSLLAGGTDTQYF
>TRBJ1-5|TRBV5-3
CARSLARTGPSQPQHF
>TRBJ2-4|TRBV19
CASSPTTGGADIQYF
>TRBJ1-1|TRBV6-2/TRBV6-3
CASSYTGGGTEAFF
>TRBJ1-2|TRBV24-1
CATSDPRTGSYGYTF
>TRBJ2-3|TRBV10-3
CAISGGQGRNTDTQYF
>TRBJ2-7|TRBV30
CAWGLGSYNEQYF
>TRBJ1-2|TRBV2
CASSEAGYGYTF
>TRBJ2-7|TRBV10-2
CASRDSASSYEQYF
>TRBJ2-1|TRBV5-1
CASSFAGGKDEQFF
>TRBJ2-3|TRBV3-1/TRBV3-2
CASSQGVAGWADTQYF
>TRBJ1-2|TRBV27
CASSFSTGYGYTF
>TRBJ2-7|TRBV19
CASSIGTGVRYEQYF
>TRBJ1-1|TRBV29-1
CSVHRGGSEAFF
>TRBJ1-5|TRBV23-1
CASSQGTGHNQPQHF
>TRBJ2-3|TRBV5-1
CASSPDPGQVTDTQYF
>TRBJ1-6|TRBV6-5
CASNSRGLYNSPLHF
>TRBJ2-3|TRBV5-1
CASNPRGRQDTQYF
>TRBJ1-5|TRBV18
CASSSTGSADQPQHF
>TRBJ2-2|TRBV24-1
CATSTVTKTNTGELFF
>TRBJ2-7|TRBV3-1/TRBV3-2
CASSQEGWEQYF
>TRBJ2-7|TRBV10-2
CASKLAGGGEQYF
>TRBJ1-1|TRBV7-7
CASSFLRTGNTEAFF
>TRBJ1-6|TRBV5-1
CASSSGQIYNSPLHF
>TRBJ1-1|TRBV3-1/TRBV3-2
CASSHGELTEAFF